Sequencing of this TCR beta chain was carried out in a study of control samples from healthy donors and cancer patients. The table came from immunoSEQ multiplex PCR; TCRdb's copy has only in-frame clones and leaves some out. The data contain 110,000 or so clones, 70% to 85% of them singletons. The CDR3 runs 15 residues. Trimming left V 0 bases short and J 8 bases short, with 17 bases between. Germline V gene data show CDR1 as SGDLS and CDR2 as YYNGEE. The sample consisted of blood. The rearrangement joins TRBV9 to TRBJ1-2, with a weak D call TRBD1 (6 bases). The receptor was derived from a man younger than 35 in good health. The CDR3 nucleotides are TGTGCCAGCAGCGTAGACCTCCGACAGGACGGGGGCTACACCTTC. This encodes CASSVDLRQDGGYTF.